This T cell receptor beta chain was identified in a study of blood T cell repertoires in COVID-19. Patients of the Seattle cohort, enrolled during active infection, were followed longitudinally. Sequencing used immunoSEQ multiplex PCR; TCRdb keeps in-frame clones, though not all of them. This sample yields more than 55,000 clones, of which 80% to 90% are seen a single time; 18% belongs to the top ten. This clone was seen more than once but under ten times. The CDR3 covers 15 residues. V was clipped by 7 bases and J by 10 bases; unmatched bases: 14. Germline V gene data show CDR1 as MNHEY and CDR2 as SVGAGI.

The clonotype was recovered from a woman aged 60-75 years with COVID-19, enrolled during active disease. The chain employs TRBV6-5 and TRBJ1-4, with 8 positions matching TRBD1. Sequenced material: peripheral blood. CDR3 amino acids: CASKLTAAGGRKLFF. The CDR3 bases are TGTGCCAGCAAACTTACTGCGGCAGGGGGCCGAAAACTGTTTTTT.